This record looks at one T cell receptor beta chain sequence and its context. Its antigen is still unknown. No base quality values were provided; no much bigger clone lies one nucleotide off. The source of the sample is a study of blood T cell repertoires in COVID-19 (TCRdb year 2020). For context, the study as a whole: Samples covering the acute and convalescent phases of COVID-19 were provided by collaborators in the United States, Italy and Spain. Sample metadata almost always included a de-identified subject ID, COVID-19 status, age in years and sex. The material from the prospective study consisted of cDNA or gDNA derived from T cells, B-cell-depleted T cells, or PBMCs. Where HLA class I and class II types were available, the types were taken from metadata supplied by the sample provider, not from assay-based typing. Samples were obtained from the ongoing ImmuneRACE study (first 160 participants) and from 1,254 subjects provided by 6 global collaborators. The repertoires were released in a freely available public database intended as a resource for research on the immune response to SARS-CoV-2. Deeply sampled blood TCRbeta repertoires from subjects exposed to, actively infected with, or recovered from COVID-19 were included in the dataset. Overall study results and their limits: The quantity of clinical and demographic metadata differed by source and by participant and was supplied without curation.

Participants in the prospective study were aged about 18 to 95 years, lived in about two dozen United States geographic areas, and enrolled through a virtual design. To assign participants to cohorts, the prospective study relied on clinical history that participants themselves reported in a screening survey and a study questionnaire. ImmuneRACE Cohort 3 recovered participants were defined by two consecutive negative NP/OP PCR tests, healthcare professional clearance, or symptom resolution. In the prospective study, whole blood, serum and a nasopharyngeal or oropharyngeal swab were collected from each participant by mobile phlebotomists. Over a roughly 2-month period, participants in the prospective study had the option of providing additional blood draws and questionnaires. Before DNA extraction, blood samples from the prospective study were shipped at room temperature or frozen. In the germline V gene, CDR1 corresponds to SGHRS and CDR2 to YFSETQ. Including cysteine and phenylalanine, the CDR3 has 18 amino acids. Here the CDR3 DNA is all that survives: 54 bases in frame from base 1. Trimming removed 4 bases from V and 2 bases from J; the gene matches leave 17 bases unexplained.

TCRbeta CDR3 regions were amplified from genomic DNA by means of the immunoSEQ Assay, a bias-controlled multiplex PCR. The study's processing was this. The number of nucleated cells in each sample was estimated from the amplification of reference gene primers within the assay. To quantify the absolute abundance of each unique TCRbeta CDR3 rearrangement, sequence reads were collapsed and filtered. For each sample, productive Simpson clonality was calculated by taking the square root of Simpson's diversity index across productive rearrangements. TCRdb stores this immuneACCESS table with in-frame sequences only. Part of the clones is absent; in the studies checked, under half of the shortfall reflects unresolved V genes, and no reason is known for the rest. The V and J calls and clone size are taken from that table; D and trimming were inferred from the DNA. Here the sample has more than 250,000 clones; 70% to 90% occur a single time. Together, the top ten hold about 6% of the sample.

The TCR originated in a woman aged 25 to 39 who had recovered from COVID-19. The chain was built from TRBV5-1 and TRBJ1-2; 7 nucleotides in the junction match TRBD1. Sequencing was performed on PBMCs or T cells enriched from blood (not recorded which). The sequence in DNA is TGCGCCAGCAGCCTCTCAAGGAGCGCCATACAGGGGAACTATGGCTACACCTTC. Protein translation: CASSLSRSAIQGNYGYTF.